The table lists the clone carrying this T cell receptor (beta chain) with a count of one. This CDR3 has 15 residues. Germline loops: CDR1 SGHDT, CDR2 YYEEEE. V lost 1 base, J lost 1 base, and 11 bases lay in between. These data are taken from a study of OX40 agonist ivuxolimab in advanced cancers. Profiled with immunoSEQ multiplex PCR; TCRdb holds only in-frame clones, not every one. The table shows about 120,000 clones, with 80% to 95% occurring only once. V and J are TRBV5-6 and TRBJ1-1; possibly TRBD1 for D (6 bases). This TCR was sampled from an adult with an advanced solid tumor such as melanoma, head and neck, liver or kidney cancer. This specimen consisted of CD4+ or CD8+ T cells sorted from blood, obtained in a trial of the OX40 agonist ivuxolimab. The CDR3 DNA reads TGTGCCAGCAGCTTGCGGGGGCCGGGGAACACTGAAGCTTTCTTT. Translated: CASSLRGPGNTEAFF.